The present T cell receptor (beta chain) was sequenced within a study of cytomegalovirus exposure and HLA in healthy donors. This CDR3 spans 13 amino acids. The germline V gene encodes CDR1 SGHTA and CDR2 FQGTGA. V lost 5 bases to trimming and J lost 4 bases, with 9 bases between them. PCR employed 60 Vbeta and 13 Jbeta primers. Profiling relied on immunoSEQ multiplex PCR, and the TCRdb table lists in-frame clones only, not all of them. The sample has around 140,000 clones, approximately 80% seen once; the top ten hold approximately 5.6%. The study's findings and limits: There were some public TCRs occurring in many donors, but most TCR sequences were rare.

A word on this clone: Its antigen remains unknown.

The source is a woman in her 40s in good health and CMV-seropositive. This sequence joins TRBV7-3 and TRBJ2-1, with D tentatively TRBD1 (5 bases). The sequenced material came from PBMCs. CDR3 in amino acids: CASSIDSYNEQFF. The DNA for the CDR3 is TGTGCCAGCAGCATTGACAGTTACAATGAGCAGTTCTTC. The full variable domain, rest sourced from reference TRBV7-3 and TRBJ2-1, is GAGVSQTPSNKVTEKGKYVELRCDPISGHTALYWYRQSLGQGPEFLIYFQGTGAADDSGLPNDRFFAVRPEGSVSTLKIQRTERGDSAVYLCASSIDSYNEQFFGPGTRLTVL.